Shown below are 32 T cell receptor beta chains from a single sample sequenced in a study of cytomegalovirus exposure and HLA in healthy donors. Both 60 Vbeta primers and 13 Jbeta primers went into the PCR. TCRdb's copy holds only in-frame clones and misses some; the assay was immunoSEQ multiplex PCR. Altogether some 120,000 clones are present, 83% being singletons, with the ten largest covering over 15%. What was sequenced was PBMCs. Receptor source: a man aged 18 to 35 in good health and CMV-seropositive.

The rearrangement links TRBV9 to TRBJ1-1; 7 bases are a match to TRBD1. The CDR3 has 16 amino acids. Germline loops: CDR1 SGDLS, CDR2 YYNGEE. The junction had 8 bases not matched to a gene; V was cut back by 0 bases and J by 3 bases. CDR3 amino acids: CASSVEGRGLDTEAFF. Here the CDR3 DNA reads TGTGCCAGCAGCGTAGAAGGTAGGGGGCTGGACACTGAAGCTTTCTTT.

This chain uses TRBV5-7 with TRBJ2-7; D is possibly TRBD1 (5 bases). TRBV5-7 is an ORF, and what it does is uncertain. Deletions cut 1 base from V and 2 bases from J, with 10 bases between. The CDR3 spans 14 residues. The CDR3 region is CASSLQGSPYEQYF. For the CDR3, the DNA is TGTGCCAGCAGCTTGCAGGGCTCCCCCTACGAGCAGTACTTC.

The genes are TRBV13 and TRBJ2-7, with 10 bases lining up with TRBD2. Trimming at V came to 1 base and at J to 2 bases, leaving 8 bases not matched to a gene. Germline CDR1 reads PRHDT; CDR2 reads FYEKMQ (reference sequence). CDR3 length: 17 amino acids. CDR3 loop: CASSLEHTSGTTYEQYF. CDR3 sequence (DNA): TGTGCCAGCAGCTTAGAGCACACTAGCGGGACGACCTACGAGCAGTACTTC.

In its sample, this clone was seen a few times. The rearrangement links TRBV13 to TRBJ2-3, with D perhaps matching TRBD2 (6 bases). V lost 6 bases to trimming and J lost 6 bases, with 19 bases between them. CDR3 length equals 15 residues. Germline-derived CDR1 and CDR2 are PRHDT and FYEKMQ (reference sequence). The CDR3 reads CASSLRGIFGDTQYF. Written as DNA, the CDR3 is TGTGCCAGCAGTCTACGGGGGATTTTCGGTGATACGCAGTATTTT.

This rearrangement joins TRBV30 to TRBJ2-3; the match to TRBD2 covers 11 bases. The CDR3 loop spans 14 amino acids. The germline gives CDR1 GTSNPN, CDR2 SVGIG (reference sequence). Trimming removed 5 bases from V and 2 bases from J; junction bases left unmatched: 3. The CDR3 sequence: CAWQLAGDTDTQYF. The CDR3 coding sequence is TGTGCCTGGCAACTAGCGGGGGACACAGATACGCAGTATTTT.

CDR3 residues: CASSRTGGYTEAFF. CDR3 DNA sequence: TGTGCCAGTAGTAGAACGGGAGGCTATACTGAAGCTTTCTTT. V and J are TRBV19 and TRBJ1-1, with D uncertain. The length of the CDR3 is 14 residues. Trimming stripped 4 bases from V and 5 bases from J, with 14 bases between. Germline lookup yields CDR1 LNHDA and CDR2 SQIVND (reference sequence).

The rearrangement uses TRBV6-5 and TRBJ1-2; tentative D call: TRBD1 (6 bases). Per the germline V gene, CDR1 is MNHEY and CDR2 is SVGAGI. Trimming removed 0 bases from V and 6 bases from J, with 17 bases in between. The CDR3 totals 16 residues. Here the CDR3 DNA reads TGTGCCAGCAGTTACTCGACAGTTAGGACAGTCGATGGCTACACCTTC. Its translation is CASSYSTVRTVDGYTF.

This clone showed up just a few times. V usage is TRBV7-9 and J usage is TRBJ1-2; perhaps TRBD1 as D (5 bases). The CDR3 loop spans 17 amino acids. The germline V gene has CDR1 SEHNR and CDR2 FQNEAQ (reference sequence). V lost 1 base and J 4 bases, leaving 19 bases between the germline ends. The CDR3 spells CASSLDLIERQRYGYTF. CDR3 DNA: TGTGCCAGCAGCTTAGACCTTATTGAACGACAGCGCTATGGCTACACCTTC.

In its sample, this clone was seen once. The gene calls are TRBV28 and TRBJ1-5; a possible D gene is TRBD1 (5 bases). CDR1 and CDR2 (germline): MDHEN, SYDVKM. This CDR3 contains 12 residues. V was shortened by 11 bases and J by 0 bases, with 8 bases between the two germline ends. The CDR3: CAGGVSNQPQHF. In nucleotides, the CDR3 is TGTGCCGGGGGGGTTAGCAATCAGCCCCAGCATTTT.

The V call is TRBV13, the J call TRBJ1-1; weak D call: TRBD1 (5 bases). V lost 0 bases and J lost 6, with 14 bases in between. This CDR3 is 15 amino acids long. Germline CDR1 is PRHDT and CDR2 is FYEKMQ (reference sequence). CDR3 nucleotide sequence: TGTGCCAGCAGCTTAGGCCGGCAGGGTTTGCCTGAAGCTTTCTTT. Encoded protein: CASSLGRQGLPEAFF.

The chain uses TRBV11-2 and TRBJ2-1; the D is unclear. CDR3 size: 13 residues. Between the trimmed V and J ends, which lost 0 bases and 4 bases, there was a span of 4 bases. The V gene's germline CDR1 is SGHAT and CDR2 FQNNGV. CDR3 protein: CASSLDLYNEQFF. The CDR3 nucleotides are TGTGCCAGCAGCTTAGATCTTTACAATGAGCAGTTCTTC.

This clone has a handful of counts. Compared with germline, one end of the junction differs, possibly owing to a read error. J is TRBJ1-1 and V is TRBV2; maybe TRBD1 (6 bases). In germline, CDR1 is SNHLY, CDR2 FYNNEI. The CDR3 is 13 residues long. The CDR3 DNA sequence: TGTGCCAGCAGGGACAGCGAGAACACTGAAGATTTCTTT. This encodes CASRDSENTEDFF. Full variable domain (rest looked up from reference TRBV2 and TRBJ1-1): EPEVTQTPSHQVTQMGQEVILRCVPISNHLYFYWYRQILGQKVEFLVSFYNNEISEKSEIFDDQFSVERPDGSNFTLKIRSTKLEDSAMYFCASRDSENTEDFFGQGTRLTVV.

The table lists this clone with a few counts. The chain uses TRBV4-1 and TRBJ1-1, with D perhaps TRBD1 (6 bases). The CDR3 runs to 14 residues. V was pared by 5 bases and J by 4 bases, with 14 bases between. Germline CDR1 MGHRA, CDR2 YSYEKL. The CDR3 reads CASSAGEWGTEAFF. The CDR3, as DNA: TGCGCCAGCAGCGCAGGGGAATGGGGCACTGAAGCTTTCTTT.

The chain couples TRBV7-9 to TRBJ1-1; 7 bases agree with TRBD1. The CDR3 has 16 residues. V shed 3 bases, J shed 0 bases, and the junction held 7 bases outside the gene matches. The germline V gene encodes CDR1 SEHNR and CDR2 FQNEAQ (reference sequence). The CDR3 sequence: CASSFLGQIMNTEAFF. The CDR3 DNA reads as TGTGCCAGCAGCTTTTTGGGACAGATCATGAACACTGAAGCTTTCTTT.

This chain links TRBV19 with TRBJ2-2; 10 bases line up with TRBD1. Germline CDR1 and CDR2: LNHDA and SQIVND (reference sequence). V lost 4 bases, J lost 6 bases, and 5 bases stayed unmatched. CDR3 length: 15 amino acids. CDR3 in amino acids: CASSRDRGRSGELFF. As DNA, the CDR3 is TGTGCCAGTAGTAGGGACAGGGGCAGATCCGGGGAGCTGTTTTTT. The whole variable domain, remainder taken from reference TRBV19 and TRBJ2-2, is DGGITQSPKYLFRKEGQNVTLSCEQNLNHDAMYWYRQDPGQGLRLIYYSQIVNDFQKGDIAEGYSVSREKKESFPLTVTSAQKNPTAFYLCASSRDRGRSGELFFGEGSRLTVL.

The DNA for the CDR3 is TGTGCCACTCGGGGGGACTTTCCAGATACGCAGTATTTT. Residues: CATRGDFPDTQYF. The chain employs TRBV10-3 and TRBJ2-3; 7 positions agree with TRBD2. In germline, CDR1 is ENHRY, CDR2 SYGVKD. V lost 10 bases and J lost 4; bases outside the gene matches: 8. The CDR3 sequence is 13 residues long.

This sequence joins TRBV6-4 and TRBJ1-6; D unclear. Trimming removed 3 bases from V and 9 bases from J, with 12 bases in between. The CDR3 loop spans 14 amino acids. Germline lookup yields CDR1 MRHNA and CDR2 SNTAGT. CDR3 amino acids: CASSEGGIGSPLHF. The CDR3 coding sequence is TGTGCCAGCAGTGAAGGAGGGATTGGTTCACCCCTCCACTTT.

The V and J genes are TRBV9 and TRBJ2-1, with TRBD2 identical over 12 bases. CDR1 and CDR2 (germline): SGDLS, YYNGEE. V gave up 5 bases and J gave up 10 bases; unmatched junction bases: 13. The CDR3 is 16 amino acids. The CDR3 DNA reads as TGTGCCAGCAGTAAGGCTAGCGGGGGGGCCCTTAGAGAGCAGTTCTTC. Translating it yields CASSKASGGALREQFF.

The table lists this clone with a few counts. The chain has TRBV10-1 and TRBJ2-1; the match to TRBD1 covers 7 bases. Germline CDR1 is WNHNN and CDR2 is SYGVQD (reference sequence). Trimming at V came to 4 bases and at J to 5 bases, leaving 17 bases not matched to a gene. CDR3 length equals 18 residues. The CDR3 DNA is TGCGCCAGCAGTGGTCAAGGCCTGACAGGGACGCAGGACAATGAGCAGTTCTTC. It is translated as CASSGQGLTGTQDNEQFF.

This chain links TRBV27 with TRBJ2-1, with TRBD2 as a possible D gene (6 bases). The CDR3 is 11 amino acids. Trimming removed 9 bases from V and 8 bases from J, with 11 bases in between. Germline V gene data show CDR1 as MNHEY and CDR2 as SMNVEV (reference sequence). CDR3 sequence: CASGGAYEQFF. As DNA, the CDR3 is TGTGCCAGTGGAGGGGCGTATGAGCAGTTCTTC.

The gene calls are TRBV7-9 and TRBJ2-2, with D tentatively TRBD1 (6 bases). The V end lost 5 bases, the J end lost 6 bases, and 13 bases lay between the germline ends. Germline lookup yields CDR1 SEHNR and CDR2 FQNEAQ (reference sequence). CDR3 length equals 14 residues. CDR3 residues: CASSPGAGAGELFF. CDR3 sequence (DNA): TGTGCCAGCAGCCCCGGGGCAGGGGCCGGGGAGCTGTTTTTT.

The rearrangement joins TRBV7-2 to TRBJ1-1; D not certain. Trimming cost V 5 bases and J 4 bases, with 11 bases left between them. This CDR3 contains 13 residues. Germline lookup yields CDR1 SGHTA and CDR2 FQGNSA. The CDR3, as DNA: TGTGCCAGCAGCCCCCGGGTGGGCACTGAAGCTTTCTTT. It specifies CASSPRVGTEAFF.

The chain couples TRBV9 to TRBJ1-4; 11 bases agree with TRBD1. Germline V gene lookup returns CDR1 SGDLS and CDR2 YYNGEE. This CDR3 region has 16 residues. V shed 3 bases and J 6 bases; nucleotides not matched to a gene: 7. The CDR3 sequence: CASSETDRGRDEKLFF. DNA of the CDR3: TGTGCCAGCAGCGAAACGGACAGGGGGCGCGATGAAAAACTGTTTTTT.

The chain joins TRBV30 to TRBJ1-6; D uncertain. CDR1 and CDR2 (germline): GTSNPN, SVGIG (reference sequence). The CDR3 length is 17 residues. V gave up 0 bases and J gave up 2 bases, with 14 bases separating them. In nucleotides, the CDR3 is TGTGCCTGGAGTGTAAACCCCCTAGTCACCTATAATTCACCCCTCCACTTT. It is translated as CAWSVNPLVTYNSPLHF.

The chain couples TRBV7-8 to TRBJ1-1; TRBD1 aligns across 7 bases. Germline V gives CDR1 SGHVS, CDR2 FQNEAQ. Trimming at V came to 3 bases and at J to 0 bases, leaving 10 bases not matched to a gene. CDR3 size: 17 residues. The CDR3 sequence is CASSLIWTGYMNTEAFF. Written as DNA, the CDR3 is TGTGCCAGCAGCTTGATCTGGACAGGTTACATGAACACTGAAGCTTTCTTT.

As DNA, the CDR3 is TGCGCCAGCAGCTTGGTGCTAGCGGAATTCACAGATACGCAGTATTTT. It is translated as CASSLVLAEFTDTQYF. This chain links TRBV5-1 with TRBJ2-3; 7 nucleotides agree with TRBD2. The germline gives CDR1 SGHRS, CDR2 YFSETQ. The CDR3 consists of 16 residues. After removal of 0 bases from V and 2 bases from J, the junction contained 6 bases not matched to a gene.

The CDR3 loop reads CASSLMGQGRYF. The DNA for the CDR3 is TGTGCCAGCAGCTTAATGGGGCAGGGTCGCTACTTC. The rearrangement uses TRBV7-9 and TRBJ2-7; tentatively, D is TRBD1 (5 bases). V gave up 2 bases and J gave up 13 bases, with 15 bases separating them. Germline-derived CDR1 and CDR2 are SEHNR and FQNEAQ (reference sequence). The CDR3 has 12 residues.

The chain has TRBV4-1 and TRBJ2-3; 15 bases match TRBD2. Germline V gene sequence: CDR1 MGHRA, CDR2 YSYEKL. V lost 4 bases to trimming and J lost 0 bases; unmatched junction nucleotides: 5. The CDR3 has 18 residues. This chain's CDR3 is CASSLGLAGGPSTDTQYF. The CDR3 nucleotides are TGCGCCAGCAGCCTAGGACTAGCGGGGGGGCCTAGCACAGATACGCAGTATTTT.

This chain joins TRBV2 and TRBJ2-7; possible D gene TRBD1, 6 bases. Per the germline V gene, CDR1 is SNHLY and CDR2 is FYNNEI. V gave up 7 bases and J gave up 5 bases, with 18 bases separating them. The CDR3 loop spans 14 amino acids. CDR3 DNA: TGTGCCAGCATTTCCTCAGGGGTCTGGGACGAGCAGTACTTC. Translating it yields CASISSGVWDEQYF.

The rearrangement uses TRBV11-2 and TRBJ2-7; TRBD1 matches 7 bases. V lost 3 bases and J lost 3; bases outside the gene matches: 5. Germline CDR1 and CDR2: SGHAT and FQNNGV. There are 14 residues in the CDR3. The CDR3 coding sequence is TGTGCCAGCAGCTTGAGTGCAGGGGGCTACGAGCAGTACTTC. Amino acids: CASSLSAGGYEQYF.

This chain joins TRBV28 and TRBJ1-5, with 9 bases matching TRBD1. This CDR3 is 14 amino acids long. Per germline, CDR1 MDHEN and CDR2 SYDVKM. V gave up 6 bases and J gave up 4 bases; unmatched junction bases: 4. The CDR3 sequence is CASSPGTGNQPQHF. CDR3 DNA sequence: TGTGCCAGCAGCCCCGGGACAGGGAATCAGCCCCAGCATTTT. The full variable domain, its missing parts supplied by reference TRBV28 and TRBJ1-5, is DVKVTQSSRYLVKRTGEKVFLECVQDMDHENMFWYRQDPGLGLRLIYFSYDVKMKEKGDIPEGYSVSREKKERFSLILESASTNQTSMYLCASSPGTGNQPQHFGDGTRLSIL.

The chain recombines TRBV5-1 with TRBJ2-1, with 9 positions matching TRBD1. Germline V gene lookup returns CDR1 SGHRS and CDR2 YFSETQ. Losses at the gene ends were 4 bases for V and 4 bases for J; bases not matched to a gene: 3. The CDR3 spans 14 residues. The CDR3 coding sequence is TGCGCCAGCAGCCCCGGACAGGGGTACAATGAGCAGTTCTTC. Translated: CASSPGQGYNEQFF.